Below are 30 T cell receptor beta chains sequenced from a single sample in a study of blood T cell repertoires in COVID-19 (TCRdb year 2020). Receptors were amplified or captured by the immunoSEQ multiplex PCR assay. The clones in this table, taken by TCRdb from immuneACCESS, are in-frame only. Not every clone is retained; where verified, under half of the shortfall comes from an unresolved V gene, and the cause of the rest is unknown. In this sample the table shows 310,000 or so clones, 90% of which occur a single time. The ten largest clones represent 1% to 1.3% of the sample. What was sequenced was PBMCs or T cells enriched from blood (not recorded which). These receptors all stem from a woman in her twenties or thirties who had recovered from COVID-19.

This clone showed up just a few times. The chain links TRBV2 to TRBJ1-6; weak D call: TRBD1 (6 bases). The germline V and J ends were trimmed by 5 bases and 0 bases, with 11 bases remaining between them. CDR3 length equals 16 residues. Germline CDR1 is SNHLY and CDR2 is FYNNEI. The CDR3 DNA reads TGTGCCAGCAGTAGAGGACAGAGCTCCTATAATTCACCCCTCCACTTT. Protein sequence: CASSRGQSSYNSPLHF.

The chain uses TRBV6-5 and TRBJ2-1, with 7 bases matching TRBD2. With V trimmed by 6 bases and J by 9 bases, 11 bases remained unmatched. This CDR3 spans 14 amino acids. Germline-derived CDR1 and CDR2 are MNHEY and SVGAGI. CDR3 DNA sequence: TGTGCCAGCAGCCTCCGCGGGAGTGATGGTGAGCAGTTCTTC. Translated, it gives CASSLRGSDGEQFF.

The rearrangement uses TRBV7-9 and TRBJ1-2; TRBD1 aligns across 8 bases. Trimming took 1 base from V and 6 from J; bases not matched to a gene: 4. The CDR3 runs to 14 residues. Germline CDR1 is SEHNR and CDR2 is FQNEAQ (reference sequence). CDR3 DNA sequence: TGTGCCAGCAGCTTAGGGACAGGGAGGGATGGCTACACCTTC. Translated, it gives CASSLGTGRDGYTF.

The sample holds one count of this clone. The V call is TRBV6-5, the J call TRBJ2-1, with 8 bases aligning to TRBD2. The CDR3 covers 15 residues. Germline CDR1 and CDR2: MNHEY and SVGAGI. J lost 0 bases, V lost 7 bases, and 5 bases had no gene match. CDR3 DNA sequence: TGTGCCAGCACCCGCAGCGGGGGCTCCTACAATGAGCAGTTCTTC. Amino acid sequence: CASTRSGGSYNEQFF.

V usage is TRBV12-3 or TRBV12-4 and J usage is TRBJ2-1; tentatively, D is TRBD2 (5 bases). The length of the CDR3 is 12 residues. Between the trimmed V and J ends, which lost 2 bases and 10 bases, there was a span of 9 bases. The CDR3 sequence: CASSLNGNEQFF. In nucleotides, the CDR3 is TGTGCCAGCAGTTTAAACGGGAACGAGCAGTTCTTC.

The V call is TRBV28, the J call TRBJ1-5; 9 nucleotides agree with TRBD1. Germline assignment: CDR1 MDHEN and CDR2 SYDVKM. V shed 2 bases and J 6 bases; nucleotides not matched to a gene: 2. This CDR3 has 14 amino acids. Here the CDR3 DNA reads TGTGCCAGCAGTTTAAGGACAGGGGTTCAGCCCCAGCATTTT. Translating it yields CASSLRTGVQPQHF. The whole variable domain, remainder taken from reference TRBV28 and TRBJ1-5, is DVKVTQSSRYLVKRTGEKVFLECVQDMDHENMFWYRQDPGLGLRLIYFSYDVKMKEKGDIPEGYSVSREKKERFSLILESASTNQTSMYLCASSLRTGVQPQHFGDGTRLSIL.

This clone was seen only once. The chain links TRBV7-2 to TRBJ1-5, with D possibly being TRBD1 (5 bases). From germline, CDR1 is SGHTA and CDR2 FQGNSA. V was cut by 1 base and J by 7 bases, with 5 bases left in between. This CDR3 is built from 12 residues. CDR3 in amino acids: CASSLGGQPQHF. CDR3 DNA sequence: TGTGCCAGCAGCTTAGGGGGCCAGCCCCAGCATTTT. Looking up the rest from reference TRBV7-2 and TRBJ1-5 gives the full variable domain: GAGVSQSPSNKVTEKGKDVELRCDPISGHTALYWYRQSLGQGLEFLIYFQGNSAPDKSGLPSDRFSAERTGGSVSTLTIQRTQQEDSAVYLCASSLGGQPQHFGDGTRLSIL.

The rearrangement joins TRBV28 to TRBJ2-2; 16 nucleotides match TRBD2. This CDR3 has 17 residues. J lost 7 bases, V lost 6 bases, and 8 bases had no gene match. Germline V lookup: CDR1 MDHEN, CDR2 SYDVKM. The CDR3 reads CASRGTSGRDGIGELFF. The DNA of the CDR3 is TGTGCCAGCAGAGGGACTAGCGGGAGGGACGGGATCGGGGAGCTGTTTTTT.

The chain uses TRBV5-1 and TRBJ1-1, with TRBD1 matching 9 bases. Germline V gene lookup returns CDR1 SGHRS and CDR2 YFSETQ. CDR3 length: 13 residues. The V segment lost 3 bases and the J segment 3 bases; nucleotides outside the gene matches: 0. CDR3 bases: TGCGCCAGCAGCTGGGACAGGGACACTGAAGCTTTCTTT. Its protein is CASSWDRDTEAFF.

The rearrangement joins TRBV2 to TRBJ1-4, with D perhaps TRBD1 (6 bases). Trimming shortened V by 3 bases and J by 6 bases, and 14 bases separated the two germline ends. The CDR3 sequence is 15 residues long. The V gene's germline CDR1 is SNHLY and CDR2 FYNNEI. CDR3 amino acids: CASSERTAAYEKLFF. CDR3 bases: TGTGCCAGCAGTGAGAGGACAGCCGCTTATGAAAAACTGTTTTTT.

The V and J genes are TRBV7-2 and TRBJ1-1; TRBD1 might be the D (6 bases). The CDR3 contains 15 residues. V lost 1 base and J 1 base, leaving 10 bases between the germline ends. Looked up from germline, CDR1 is SGHTA and CDR2 is FQGNSA. The chain's CDR3 is CASSLDGTPNTEAFF. The CDR3 DNA reads TGTGCCAGCAGCTTAGACGGGACACCGAACACTGAAGCTTTCTTT. The full variable domain, completed using reference TRBV7-2 and TRBJ1-1, is GAGVSQSPSNKVTEKGKDVELRCDPISGHTALYWYRQSLGQGLEFLIYFQGNSAPDKSGLPSDRFSAERTGGSVSTLTIQRTQQEDSAVYLCASSLDGTPNTEAFFGQGTRLTVV.

The genes are TRBV7-2 and TRBJ2-3; 7 bases fit TRBD2. This CDR3 is built from 15 residues. The V gene's germline CDR1 is SGHTA and CDR2 FQGNSA. J was trimmed by 4 bases and V by 3 bases; bases with no gene match: 7. The CDR3 region has the DNA TGTGCCAGCAGCTTGGGCGGGAGTACGTCAGATACGCAGTATTTT. Translated, it gives CASSLGGSTSDTQYF.

The rearrangement joins TRBV27 to TRBJ1-1; tentatively, D is TRBD1 (6 bases). The CDR3 has 14 amino acids. Germline lookup yields CDR1 MNHEY and CDR2 SMNVEV (reference sequence). The V end was cut by 0 bases, the J end by 4 bases, with 9 bases between. The CDR3 DNA sequence: TGTGCCAGCAGTTTATCACAAGGGGGCACTGAAGCTTTCTTT. Protein: CASSLSQGGTEAFF.

The chain uses TRBV28 and TRBJ2-7; D possibly corresponds to TRBD1 (6 bases). V was clipped by 4 bases and J by 4 bases, with 20 bases between them. This CDR3 contains 16 residues. The germline V gene encodes CDR1 MDHEN and CDR2 SYDVKM. The CDR3 DNA follows: TGTGCCAGCAGTTCAACAGGGCTTGGAGGCCTTTACGAGCAGTACTTC. This encodes CASSSTGLGGLYEQYF.

The chain recombines TRBV27 with TRBJ1-2; D is possibly TRBD1 (5 bases). Germline V gene sequence: CDR1 MNHEY, CDR2 SMNVEV (reference sequence). V was pared by 2 bases and J by 2 bases, with 6 bases between. CDR3 length equals 13 residues. The CDR3 protein is CASSLQGNYGYTF. The CDR3 DNA reads as TGTGCCAGCAGTTTACAGGGAAACTATGGCTACACCTTC.

The J gene is TRBJ1-5, the V gene TRBV27; TRBD1 is a possible D gene (6 bases). The CDR3 contains 13 residues. CDR1 and CDR2 (germline): MNHEY, SMNVEV (reference sequence). V shed 6 bases and J shed 7 bases, with 13 bases lying between them. The CDR3 DNA reads as TGTGCCAGCAGCCCTGACAGGCTACAGCCCCAGCATTTT. Its translation is CASSPDRLQPQHF.

The chain joins TRBV20-1 to TRBJ1-5; no firm D call. The CDR3 loop spans 15 amino acids. Germline CDR1 and CDR2: DFQATT and SNEGSKA (reference sequence). V lost 3 bases to trimming and J lost 5 bases, with 17 bases between them. Here the CDR3 DNA reads TGCAGTGCTAGTTTTGTCCCTCACGGGGATCAGCCCCAGCATTTT. Amino acid sequence: CSASFVPHGDQPQHF.

Many counts were recorded for this clone. The chain has TRBV11-3 and TRBJ2-3; possibly TRBD2 for D (5 bases). V was clipped by 1 base and J by 3 bases, with 11 bases between them. The CDR3 consists of 15 residues. Germline V CDR1 and CDR2: SGHNT, YENEEA. The CDR3 spells CASSLGTGFTDTQYF. The CDR3 DNA follows: TGTGCCAGCAGCTTAGGCACGGGATTTACAGATACGCAGTATTTT.

The CDR3 DNA is TGCGCCAGCAGGGTGACCGGGTGGGACACCGGGGAGCTGTTTTTT. Protein sequence: CASRVTGWDTGELFF. The chain has TRBV10-1 and TRBJ2-2; D remains unclear. Germline lookup yields CDR1 WNHNN and CDR2 SYGVQD (reference sequence). The V and J ends lost 6 bases and 3 bases respectively, with 14 bases between them. This CDR3 contains 15 residues.

The chain employs TRBV30 and TRBJ2-2; 11 nucleotides align to TRBD1. The CDR3 loop spans 13 amino acids. CDR1 and CDR2 from the germline V gene are GTSNPN and SVGIG (reference sequence). The V gene end was trimmed by 6 bases and the J gene end by 5 bases; junction bases not matched to a gene: 2. CDR3 residues: CACGTGGTGELFF. The CDR3 DNA reads as TGTGCCTGCGGGACAGGGGGAACCGGGGAGCTGTTTTTT.

The J gene is TRBJ2-3, the V gene TRBV11-2; perhaps TRBD1 as D (5 bases). The germline V and J ends were trimmed by 5 bases and 4 bases, with 13 bases remaining between them. The CDR3 is 14 residues long. Germline CDR1 reads SGHAT; CDR2 reads FQNNGV. The CDR3 DNA reads as TGTGCCAGCAGCCTCAGGGTCACCCCAGATACGCAGTATTTT. Translated, it gives CASSLRVTPDTQYF. The whole variable domain, filled in from reference TRBV11-2 and TRBJ2-3, reads EAGVAQSPRYKIIEKRQSVAFWCNPISGHATLYWYQQILGQGPKLLIQFQNNGVVDDSQLPKDRFSAERLKGVDSTLKIQPAKLEDSAVYLCASSLRVTPDTQYFGPGTRLTVL.

The chain employs TRBV7-2 and TRBJ1-3; D gene unclear. V lost 1 base and J lost 0, with 7 bases in between. CDR1 and CDR2 from the germline V gene are SGHTA and FQGNSA. This CDR3 region has 15 residues. CDR3 DNA: TGTGCCAGCAGCTTAGGCAGCGGCTCTGGAAACACCATATATTTT. It specifies CASSLGSGSGNTIYF.

This chain joins TRBV18 and TRBJ2-7; weak D call: TRBD1 (5 bases). The CDR3 is made up of 12 amino acids. The germline gives CDR1 KGHSH, CDR2 LQKENI. Trimming left V 4 bases short and J 4 bases short, with 8 bases between. CDR3 residues: CASSQQDYEQYF. The CDR3, as DNA: TGTGCCAGCTCACAACAGGATTACGAGCAGTACTTC.

The chain uses TRBV6-6 and TRBJ1-2; 7 bases map to TRBD1. CDR1 and CDR2 from the germline V gene are MNHNY and SVGAGI (reference sequence). There are 15 residues in the CDR3. The J segment lost 1 base and the V segment lost 2 bases, leaving 4 bases of the junction unmatched. This chain's CDR3 is CASSYTGTDNYGYTF. The CDR3 DNA is TGTGCCAGCAGTTACACGGGGACAGATAACTATGGCTACACCTTC.

This sequence joins TRBV6-5 and TRBJ2-7, with 11 bases aligning to TRBD1. CDR3 length: 15 amino acids. Germline V lookup: CDR1 MNHEY, CDR2 SVGAGI. V shed 2 bases and J 0 bases; nucleotides not matched to a gene: 0. Written as DNA, the CDR3 is TGTGCCAGCAGTTACGGGACAGGGGGCTCCTACGAGCAGTACTTC. It yields the protein CASSYGTGGSYEQYF.

This chain connects TRBV11-1 to TRBJ2-1; a possible D gene is TRBD2 (5 bases). CDR1 is SGHAT and CDR2 is FQDESV in the germline V gene (reference sequence). CDR3 length: 15 amino acids. Deletions cut 0 bases from V and 7 bases from J, with 13 bases between. The CDR3 DNA reads as TGTGCCAGCAGCTTAGCAGGTGGGAGTAGGAATGAGCAGTTCTTC. Amino acid sequence: CASSLAGGSRNEQFF.

In its sample, this clone was seen once. The chain links TRBV6-5 to TRBJ1-1, with 9 bases lining up with TRBD1. The CDR3 is 13 residues long. The ends lost 8 bases at V and 4 bases at J; junction bases unmatched: 5. Germline lookup yields CDR1 MNHEY and CDR2 SVGAGI. CDR3 in DNA: TGTGCCAGCGACCGGGACAGGGTCACTGAAGCTTTCTTT. Translated: CASDRDRVTEAFF.

The V call is TRBV18, the J call TRBJ1-1; D gene unclear. The germline V gene has CDR1 KGHSH and CDR2 LQKENI. The CDR3 length is 15 residues. Trimming pared 3 bases from V and 0 bases from J, leaving 11 bases between. CDR3 residues: CASSPETRLNTEAFF. The CDR3 nucleotides are TGTGCCAGCTCACCCGAGACACGCCTGAACACTGAAGCTTTCTTT.

The J gene is TRBJ2-7, the V gene TRBV19, with 13 nucleotides matching TRBD2. Germline CDR1 and CDR2: LNHDA and SQIVND (reference sequence). V dropped 3 bases and J dropped 9; count of bases not matched to a gene: 8. The CDR3 spans 15 residues. The CDR3 bases are TGTGCCAGTAGTATTTCTGGGACTAGCGGGATGGTGCAGTACTTC. This gives the protein CASSISGTSGMVQYF.

The chain joins TRBV21-1 to TRBJ2-5; whether TRBD2, the table's D call, matches the DNA was not checked. TRBV21-1 is a known pseudogene. CDR3 length: 15 residues. Here the CDR3 DNA reads TGTGCCAGCTTTCTAAACTGGACTAGCGCCCCGATTATGTACTTC. Residues: CASFLNWTSAPIMYF.